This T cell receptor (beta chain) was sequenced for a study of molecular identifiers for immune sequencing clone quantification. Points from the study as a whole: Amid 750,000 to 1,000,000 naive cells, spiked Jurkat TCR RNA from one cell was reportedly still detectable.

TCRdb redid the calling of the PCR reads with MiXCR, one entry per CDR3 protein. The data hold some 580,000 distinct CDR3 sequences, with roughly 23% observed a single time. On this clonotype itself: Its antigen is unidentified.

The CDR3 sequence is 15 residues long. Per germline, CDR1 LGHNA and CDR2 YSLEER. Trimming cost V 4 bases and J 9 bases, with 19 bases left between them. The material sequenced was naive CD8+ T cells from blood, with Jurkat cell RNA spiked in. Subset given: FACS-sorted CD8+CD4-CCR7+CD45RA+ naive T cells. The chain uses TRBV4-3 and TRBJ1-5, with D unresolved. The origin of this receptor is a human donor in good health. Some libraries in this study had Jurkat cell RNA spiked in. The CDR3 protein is CASSPSRTLGRPQHF. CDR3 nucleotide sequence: TGCGCCAGCAGCCCTTCCAGGACCCTCGGTCGGCCCCAGCATTTT.